The 30 T cell receptor beta chains in this list originate from one sample, sequenced in a study of identical twins' blood T cells. Each CDR3 protein is one row after TCRdb ran MiXCR on the 5' RACE reads. The sample includes 400,000 or so distinct CDR3 sequences, around 30% seen only once; the top ten take 5.5% to 6.5%. The sequencing input was PBMCs. The receptors derive from a woman aged 18 to 49 in good health.

Only a few counts were recorded for this clonotype. The chain uses TRBV29-1 and TRBJ1-2, with no clear D. V shed 4 bases and J shed 4 bases, with 10 bases lying between them. Germline-derived CDR1 and CDR2 are SQVTM and ANQGSEA. The CDR3 consists of 12 residues. CDR3 in amino acids: CSVGGNGYGYTF. The DNA of the CDR3 is TGCAGCGTTGGGGGTAACGGCTATGGCTACACCTTC.

Ten or more counts support this clonotype. The chain uses TRBV20-1 and TRBJ1-5; D gene uncertain. This CDR3 has 14 amino acids. Looked up from germline, CDR1 is DFQATT and CDR2 is SNEGSKA (reference sequence). The CDR3 is CSATPPGSNQPQHF. CDR3 sequence (DNA): TGCAGCGCGACCCCCCCGGGTAGCAATCAGCCCCAGCATTTT.

This clonotype was seen many times. CDR3 sequence: CASSPSGARDGGELFF. The CDR3 DNA sequence: TGTGCCAGCAGTCCCTCGGGGGCCCGAGATGGCGGGGAGCTGTTTTTT. The chain links TRBV12-3 or TRBV12-4 to TRBJ2-2; D tentatively fits TRBD1 or TRBD2 (6 bases each). This CDR3 contains 16 residues. The germline V and J ends were trimmed by 5 bases and 7 bases, with 20 bases remaining between them.

The V gene is TRBV12-3 or TRBV12-4, the J gene TRBJ1-2; D perhaps matches TRBD1 (5 bases). The CDR3 extends over 14 amino acids. V lost 10 bases to trimming and J lost 7 bases, with 22 bases between them. The CDR3 spells CATRPYTDRTGYTF. The CDR3 DNA reads as TGTGCCACTAGACCATATACCGACAGAACTGGCTACACCTTC.

The sample holds many counts of this clonotype. One junction end does not reproduce the germline sequence, and a read error may be involved. The V and J genes are TRBV7-2 and TRBJ2-2, with D tentatively TRBD1 or TRBD2 (5 bases each). The CDR3 contains 15 residues. Germline values: CDR1 SGHTA, CDR2 FQGNSA. CDR3 sequence reads: CASSLAGTNTGELFF. DNA of the CDR3: TGCGCCAGCAGCTTGGCAGGGACCAACACCGGGGAGCTGTTTTTT.

This rearrangement joins TRBV3-1 to TRBJ2-7; tentative D call: TRBD2 (7 bases). Trimming pared 4 bases from V and 2 bases from J, leaving 18 bases between. The CDR3 extends over 16 amino acids. The germline CDR1 and CDR2 sequences are LGHDT and YNNKEL (reference sequence). The CDR3 is CASSPHAGAAPYEQYF. DNA for the CDR3: TGTGCCAGCAGCCCACACGCGGGGGCTGCCCCCTACGAGCAGTACTTC.

The chain joins TRBV11-2 to TRBJ1-4; no clear D gene. The CDR3 consists of 14 residues. CDR1 SGHAT and CDR2 FQNNGV come from the germline V gene. Trimming removed 1 base from V and 3 bases from J, with 6 bases in between. The CDR3 sequence is CASSLGGANEKLFF. CDR3 nucleotides: TGTGCCAGCAGCTTAGGGGGAGCTAATGAAAAACTGTTTTTT.

The chain employs TRBV11-2 and TRBJ1-1; no clear D gene. From germline, CDR1 is SGHAT and CDR2 FQNNGV. The CDR3 has 12 residues. Deletions cut 2 bases from V and 8 bases from J, with 9 bases between. CDR3 region: CASSLFSREAFF. CDR3 bases: TGTGCCAGCAGCTTATTTTCCCGCGAAGCTTTCTTT.

Comments on this clonotype: A read error may account for a junction end that differs from germline. The J gene is TRBJ1-2, the V gene TRBV5-1, with D perhaps matching TRBD1 (6 bases). Germline-derived CDR1 and CDR2 are SGHRS and YFSETQ. The CDR3 runs to 12 residues. The CDR3 protein is CASGLDSCGYTF. CDR3 sequence (DNA): TGCGCCAGCGGCTTGGACAGCTGTGGCTACACCTTC.

Remarks on this clonotype: The junction departs from germline at one end; a sequencing error may be responsible. V is TRBV19 and J is TRBJ1-2, with a weak D call TRBD1 (5 bases). Per the germline V gene, CDR1 is LNHDA and CDR2 is SQIVND (reference sequence). CDR3 size: 12 residues. As DNA, the CDR3 is TGTGCCAGTAGTCCTCGAGGGGCCCTCGTCTCCTTC. It yields the protein CASSPRGALVSF. Complete variable domain (other parts from reference TRBV19 and TRBJ1-2): DGGITQSPKYLFRKEGQNVTLSCEQNLNHDAMYWYRQDPGQGLRLIYYSQIVNDFQKGDIAEGYSVSREKKESFPLTVTSAQKNPTAFYLCASSPRGALVSFGSGTRLTVV.

Turning to this clonotype: A junction boundary mismatches the germline segment, possibly from a read error. In DNA form, the CDR3 reads TGTGCCAGCGGCTTCCCGGGACAGGGTATTTACGAGCAGTACTTC. This codes for CASGFPGQGIYEQYF. The chain couples TRBV5-5 to TRBJ2-7; 9 nucleotides match TRBD1. The CDR3 totals 15 residues. The germline CDR1 and CDR2 sequences are SGHKS and YYEKEE (reference sequence).

V is TRBV13 and J is TRBJ2-7; D is unresolved. The CDR3 runs to 14 residues. Germline values: CDR1 PRHDT, CDR2 FYEKMQ (reference sequence). The V end was cut by 2 bases, the J end by 3 bases, with 11 bases between. CDR3 coding DNA: TGTGCCAGCAGCTTAAGGGCGGCTAACTACGAGCAGTACTTC. Translated: CASSLRAANYEQYF.

This clonotype has just a few counts. The chain couples TRBV20-1 to TRBJ2-3; D call uncertain. Trimming took off 6 bases at V and 2 bases at J, with 15 bases between the two ends. Germline CDR1 and CDR2: DFQATT and SNEGSKA (reference sequence). This CDR3 has 14 residues. The CDR3 bases are TGCAGTGCCCCGCTCCTGTACCCCACAGATACGCAGTATTTT. Translated: CSAPLLYPTDTQYF.

The chain uses TRBV27 and TRBJ1-4, with D perhaps matching TRBD1 (6 bases). Germline lookup yields CDR1 MNHEY and CDR2 SMNVEV (reference sequence). V was pared by 5 bases and J by 6 bases, with 16 bases between. The length of the CDR3 is 15 residues. The CDR3 loop is CASSQGTLVDEKLFF. CDR3 DNA: TGTGCCAGCAGTCAGGGGACCCTCGTTGATGAAAAACTGTTTTTT.

This clonotype was detected ten times or more. V gene TRBV10-3 combines with J gene TRBJ2-2; D gene ambiguous. The CDR3 length is 12 residues. The V and J ends lost 6 bases and 3 bases respectively, with 5 bases between them. CDR1 ENHRY and CDR2 SYGVKD come from the germline V gene. The CDR3: CAISDYTGELFF. CDR3 in DNA: TGTGCCATCAGCGATTACACCGGGGAGCTGTTTTTT.

V is TRBV19 and J is TRBJ2-7, with TRBD1 matching over 10 bases. This CDR3 is 14 amino acids long. The germline CDR1 and CDR2 sequences are LNHDA and SQIVND (reference sequence). V shed 9 bases, J shed 1 base, and the junction held 6 bases outside the gene matches. DNA of the CDR3: TGTGCCAGCCAACCGGGACAGGGGTCCTACGAGCAGTACTTC. Amino acids: CASQPGQGSYEQYF. The whole variable domain, remainder taken from reference TRBV19 and TRBJ2-7, is DGGITQSPKYLFRKEGQNVTLSCEQNLNHDAMYWYRQDPGQGLRLIYYSQIVNDFQKGDIAEGYSVSREKKESFPLTVTSAQKNPTAFYLCASQPGQGSYEQYFGPGTRLTVT.

CDR3 bases: TGTGCCATCGGGGACGGGGTCTACAATGAGCAGTTCTTC. The encoded protein is CAIGDGVYNEQFF. The chain recombines TRBV10-3 with TRBJ2-1, with D possibly being TRBD1 or TRBD2 (5 bases each). Germline V lookup: CDR1 ENHRY, CDR2 SYGVKD. The CDR3 spans 13 residues. The germline V and J ends were trimmed by 8 bases and 3 bases, with 11 bases remaining between them.

The chain has TRBV6-6 and TRBJ2-1; the D is unclear. V lost 3 bases and J 7 bases, leaving 16 bases between the germline ends. Per the germline V gene, CDR1 is MNHNY and CDR2 is SVGAGI (reference sequence). CDR3 length: 15 residues. The CDR3 nucleotides read TGTGCCAGCAGTTATTATAGTAACGGTCAAAATGAGCAGTTCTTC. Amino acid sequence: CASSYYSNGQNEQFF.

Details on this clonotype: A junction end diverges from the germline sequence, so it may reflect a read error. The chain employs TRBV5-1 and TRBJ2-1; 8 positions match TRBD2. The CDR3 is 16 amino acids. Germline lookup yields CDR1 SGHRS and CDR2 YFSETQ. The CDR3, as DNA: TGCTCCAGCAGCTTGACCCGGACTAGCCTTTTCAATGAGCAGTTCTTC. Translating gives CSSSLTRTSLFNEQFF.

V usage is TRBV27 and J usage is TRBJ2-7, with 14 bases that match TRBD2. From germline, CDR1 is MNHEY and CDR2 SMNVEV (reference sequence). This CDR3 is built from 16 residues. V trimming: 4 bases; J trimming: 2 bases; junction bases outside the gene matches: 4. The CDR3 DNA reads TGTGCCAGCAGTTCTAGACTAGCGGGGGGGACCTACGAGCAGTACTTC. Its translation is CASSSRLAGGTYEQYF.

Here the CDR3 DNA reads TGTGCCACTAAACAGGGAATCTCCTACAATGAGCAGTTCTTC. Amino acid sequence: CATKQGISYNEQFF. The chain couples TRBV19 to TRBJ2-1; D perhaps matches TRBD1 (6 bases). CDR1 and CDR2 (germline): LNHDA, SQIVND (reference sequence). Trimming cost V 10 bases and J 0 bases, with 13 bases left between them. The CDR3 loop spans 14 amino acids.

The CDR3, as DNA: TGTGCCAGCAGCTTAGAGGGGCGTGTAATGGGAAACACCATATATTTT. Protein product: CASSLEGRVMGNTIYF. The chain combines TRBV7-2 with TRBJ1-3, with D maybe TRBD1 (5 bases). The V end lost 1 base, the J end lost 4 bases, and 14 bases lay between the germline ends. In germline, CDR1 is SGHTA, CDR2 FQGNSA. The CDR3 contains 16 residues.

This clonotype was recorded a few times. At one end, the junction sequence differs from germline, possibly due to a read error. The chain uses TRBV6-5 and TRBJ1-1; no firm D call. Germline V gene sequence: CDR1 MNHEY, CDR2 SVGAGI. This CDR3 is 13 amino acids long. CDR3 sequence reads: CSSSYSSNTEAFF. The CDR3 nucleotides read TGTTCCAGCAGTTACTCGTCGAACACTGAAGCTTTCTTT.

The gene calls are TRBV6-1 and TRBJ2-3, with 10 bases lining up with TRBD2. Germline V gene lookup returns CDR1 MNHNS and CDR2 SASEGT. Unmatched junction bases numbered 1, after V lost 0 bases and J lost 4 bases. The CDR3 is made up of 15 amino acids. CDR3 sequence reads: CASSEASGGPDTQYF. The CDR3 DNA reads as TGTGCCAGCAGTGAAGCTAGCGGGGGGCCAGATACGCAGTATTTT.

This clonotype was recorded a few times. The V gene is TRBV3-1, the J gene TRBJ1-2, with D possibly matching TRBD1 (5 bases). The CDR3 has 16 residues. V was pared by 1 base and J by 5 bases, with 17 bases between. The germline V gene encodes CDR1 LGHDT and CDR2 YNNKEL (reference sequence). CDR3 in amino acids: CASSQASSTAGYGYTF. CDR3 nucleotides: TGTGCCAGCAGCCAAGCCTCCTCGACAGCCGGGTATGGCTACACCTTC.

In this sample, this clonotype turned up once. A much larger clone sits a single nucleotide away, making a read error possible. This chain links TRBV7-9 with TRBJ1-2; TRBD1 aligns across 12 bases. J gave up 8 bases and V 6 bases, and 13 bases lay outside the gene matches. The CDR3 runs to 16 residues. Germline V gene data show CDR1 as SEHNR and CDR2 as FQNEAQ (reference sequence). The CDR3 nucleotides read TGTGCCAGCAGATTTGTGGGACAGGGGGCGATTGAGGGCTACACCTTC. Translated: CASRFVGQGAIEGYTF.

The genes are TRBV7-9 and TRBJ1-2; TRBD1 aligns across 8 bases. CDR1 is SEHNR, CDR2 FQNEAQ, per germline (reference sequence). This CDR3 is 15 amino acids long. V lost 1 base and J lost 1; bases outside the gene matches: 2. As DNA, the CDR3 is TGTGCCAGCAGCTTAGTCGACAGGGGTAACTATGGCTACACCTTC. Translation gives CASSLVDRGNYGYTF.

The chain has TRBV29-1 and TRBJ1-6; no definite D call. V dropped 5 bases and J dropped 9 bases, with 5 bases sitting between them. The germline gives CDR1 SQVTM, CDR2 ANQGSEA. The CDR3 has 10 amino acids. The DNA of the CDR3 is TGCAGCGTTTTCAGTTCACCCCTCCACTTT. Protein sequence: CSVFSSPLHF.

The V gene is TRBV4-2, the J gene TRBJ2-1; 9 nucleotides match TRBD2. Germline CDR1 reads LGHNA; CDR2 reads YNFKEQ. With V trimmed by 7 bases and J by 8 bases, 12 bases remained unmatched. This CDR3 comprises 15 residues. CDR3 nucleotides: TGTGCCAGCACCCCAAGGACTAGCGTCAACGATGAGCAGTTCTTC. It encodes CASTPRTSVNDEQFF.

Comment on this clonotype: This could be a read error, since a much larger clone is one nucleotide away. This chain connects TRBV3-1 to TRBJ1-1; TRBD1 is a possible D gene (5 bases). The CDR3 contains 14 residues. Germline V gene data show CDR1 as LGHDT and CDR2 as YNNKEL (reference sequence). Trimming took off 3 bases at V and 8 bases at J, with 16 bases between the two ends. CDR3 nucleotide sequence: TGTGCCAGCAGCCAGGACATGTCGAGCTACGAAGCTTTCTTT. This translates into CASSQDMSSYEAFF.